The rows below give T cell receptor beta chains drawn from one sample of a study of cytomegalovirus exposure and HLA in healthy donors. Measured with immunoSEQ multiplex PCR; TCRdb has only the in-frame clones, and not every one. The table lists about 140,000 clones, around 73% of them singletons, with 1% to 1.5% in the top ten. Sequenced input: PBMCs. The receptors stem from a woman aged 40 to 50 in good health and CMV-seronegative. Each CDR3 is given with its conserved first and last residue. The D gene is left open where the match is weak. Clone sizes are given selectively: once, few, many, or a class where the clone is expanded.

J | V | size | D | DNA | CDR3
TRBJ1-4 | TRBV2 | few | NA | TGTGCCAGCAGGGTGACAGCAACTAATGAAAAACTGTTTTTT | CASRVTATNEKLFF
TRBJ2-6 | TRBV19 | NA | NA | TGTGCCAGTAGTATAGCGGGACACCGCTCTGGGGCCAACGTCCTGACTTTC | CASSIAGHRSGANVLTF
TRBJ2-7 | TRBV5-1 | NA | NA | TGCGCCAGCAGCTTGGTGTCAGGGGAAGACGAGCAGTACTTC | CASSLVSGEDEQYF
TRBJ2-5 | TRBV6-1 | NA | NA | TGTGCCAGCAGATCAGACGGGGAGACCCAGTACTTC | CASRSDGETQYF
TRBJ2-1 | TRBV5-6 | NA | NA | TGTGCCAGCAGCTCCATCCCCAATGAGCAGTTCTTC | CASSSIPNEQFF
TRBJ2-2 | TRBV5-1 | NA | TRBD1 | TGCGCCAGCAGCGCAGGGACAGGGGGAAACACCGGGGAGCTGTTTTTT | CASSAGTGGNTGELFF
TRBJ1-1 | TRBV28 | NA | NA | TGTGCCAGCAGCCAGGGAATGAACACTGAAGCTTTCTTT | CASSQGMNTEAFF
TRBJ1-2 | TRBV5-1 | NA | NA | TGCGCCAGCAGCTCGACAGTAGACTATGGCTACACCTTC | CASSSTVDYGYTF
TRBJ2-7 | TRBV7-2 | NA | TRBD1 | TGTGCCAGCAGCTTGGGCGGACAGGGAGTACCCTACGAGCAGTACTTC | CASSLGGQGVPYEQYF
TRBJ2-3 | TRBV7-9 | NA | TRBD2 | TGTGCCAGCAGCCGGACTAGCGGGAGAGATACGCAGTATTTT | CASSRTSGRDTQYF
TRBJ2-3 | TRBV10-3 | once | NA | TGTGCCATCAGTTCATTATCGCCGAATGACTCGACAGATACGCAGTATTTT | CAISSLSPNDSTDTQYF
TRBJ1-2 | TRBV10-2 | NA | TRBD1 | TGCGCCAGCAGATTGGACAGGGGACTATATGGCTACACCTTC | CASRLDRGLYGYTF
TRBJ2-7 | TRBV6-5 | once | NA | TGTGCCAGCAAATTTCGGTGGGAGGCGTACGAGCAGTACTTC | CASKFRWEAYEQYF
TRBJ2-1 | TRBV11-3 | few | TRBD2 | TGTGCCAGCAGCCTCTTCCCCGCTAGCGGGTCCAATGAGCAGTTCTTC | CASSLFPASGSNEQFF
TRBJ1-1 | TRBV6-5 | NA | NA | TGTGCCAGCAGTTCTACAGGGCTTGAAGCTTTCTTT | CASSSTGLEAFF
TRBJ2-5 | TRBV5-1 | NA | NA | TGCGCCAGCAGACTAGCTTTCCAAGAGACCCAGTACTTC | CASRLAFQETQYF
TRBJ2-2 | TRBV7-9 | NA | NA | TGTGCCAGCAGACCTTCATTAGTTGTAGCGGTCACCGGGGAGCTGTTTTTT | CASRPSLVVAVTGELFF
TRBJ2-2 | TRBV9 | NA | NA | TGTGCCAGCAGCGTGTCTGACACCGGGGAGCTGTTTTTT | CASSVSDTGELFF
TRBJ1-2 | TRBV4-3 | NA | TRBD1 | TGCGCCAGCAGCCAAGATGGGACAGGGCCACTCTATGGCTACACCTTC | CASSQDGTGPLYGYTF
TRBJ1-1 | TRBV6-1 | few | NA | TGTGCCAGCAGTGAAGCGTATGGGGCGCGGGGAACACGTGAAGCTTTCTTT | CASSEAYGARGTREAFF
TRBJ2-1 | TRBV9 | NA | TRBD2 | TGTGCCAGCAGCGCATCTGGGGCGGGGGGTTACAATGAGCAGTTCTTC | CASSASGAGGYNEQFF
TRBJ2-1 | TRBV5-1 | NA | NA | TGCGCCAGCAGCTTGGAAGCCGGGGGGCCGCAGTTCTTC | CASSLEAGGPQFF
TRBJ1-1 | TRBV5-1 | few | TRBD1 | TGCGCCAGCGGGAAAGGGACAGATATGAACACTGAAGCTTTCTTT | CASGKGTDMNTEAFF
TRBJ2-7 | TRBV7-2 | NA | NA | TGTGCCAGCAGCTTATCGCCAGGGACCTACGAGCAGTACTTC | CASSLSPGTYEQYF
TRBJ1-3 | TRBV9 | NA | TRBD1 | TGTGCCAGCAGCGTAGAGGCAGGGGGTTCTGGAAACACCATATATTTT | CASSVEAGGSGNTIYF
TRBJ1-1 | TRBV29-1 | NA | TRBD1 | TGCAGCGTTGAAGTTATGGGACAGCGACCTGAAGCTTTCTTT | CSVEVMGQRPEAFF
TRBJ1-2 | TRBV27 | NA | TRBD1 | TGTGCCAGCAGTCCCCGGACAGGGCTCCCCTATGGCTACACCTTC | CASSPRTGLPYGYTF
TRBJ1-1 | TRBV18 | NA | NA | TGTGCCAGCTCACCCGGCGGGAACACTGAAGCTTTCTTT | CASSPGGNTEAFF
TRBJ2-5 | TRBV28 | NA | TRBD2 | TGTGCCAGCAGTCGGTATGGCGGGGGGACACAAGAGACCCAGTACTTC | CASSRYGGGTQETQYF
TRBJ1-1 | TRBV7-3 | NA | NA | TGTGCCAGCAGCTTAACCCCAGGGACTGAAGCTTTCTTT | CASSLTPGTEAFF
TRBJ2-7 | TRBV4-1 | few | NA | TGCGCCAGCAGCCAAGAGGGGGACTGGGACGAGCAGTACTTC | CASSQEGDWDEQYF
TRBJ1-2 | TRBV7-8 | NA | NA | TGTGCCAGCAGCCCCCAGAGGGTACCCGTTAACTATGGCTACACCTTC | CASSPQRVPVNYGYTF